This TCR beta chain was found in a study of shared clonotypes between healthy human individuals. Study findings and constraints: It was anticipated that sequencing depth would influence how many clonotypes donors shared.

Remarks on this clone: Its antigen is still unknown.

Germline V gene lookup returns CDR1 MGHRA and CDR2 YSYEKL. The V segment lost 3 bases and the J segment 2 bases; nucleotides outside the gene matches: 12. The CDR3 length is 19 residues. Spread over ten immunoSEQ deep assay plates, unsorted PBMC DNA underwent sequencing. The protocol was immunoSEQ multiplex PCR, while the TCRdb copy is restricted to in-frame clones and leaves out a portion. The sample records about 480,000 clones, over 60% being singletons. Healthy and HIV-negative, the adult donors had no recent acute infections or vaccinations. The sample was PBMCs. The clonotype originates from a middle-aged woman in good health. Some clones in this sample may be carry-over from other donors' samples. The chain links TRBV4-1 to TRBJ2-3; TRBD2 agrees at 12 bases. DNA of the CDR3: TGCGCCAGCAGCCAGGGACTAGCGGGCATTACCCCCCCCACAGATACGCAGTATTTT. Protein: CASSQGLAGITPPTDTQYF.